Each of the 10 T cell receptor beta chains below was sequenced from the same sample in a study of monozygotic twins with inflammatory bowel disease (dated by TCRdb to the late 2010s). Libraries were made using 5' RACE. TCRdb names Illumina HiSeq 2500 as the instrument used. TCRdb reprocessed the sequencing reads and holds a single record per CDR3 protein sequence, with no DNA. This sample's listing comprises roughly 170,000 distinct CDR3 sequences. In total, the top ten clones hold about 8% of the sample. Sequenced input: blood. All receptors derive from a human donor with ulcerative colitis or Crohn's disease, or a healthy co-twin of an affected twin (not recorded which).

V usage is TRBV12-5 and J usage is TRBJ2-7. In germline, CDR1 is LGHNT, CDR2 FRNRAP. The CDR3 contains 15 residues. The CDR3 sequence: CASGFPTLWFNEQYF.

V usage is TRBV29-1 and J usage is TRBJ2-1; TCRdb's D call, TRBD1, is unchecked because there is no DNA. The CDR3 loop spans 15 amino acids. Germline loops: CDR1 SQVTM, CDR2 ANQGSEA. The CDR3 reads CSVERRGTGTNEQFF.

V is TRBV27 and J is TRBJ1-4. Germline-derived CDR1 and CDR2 are MNHEY and SMNVEV (reference sequence). This CDR3 is built from 15 residues. CDR3 sequence: CASSPYRLTNEKLFF.

The V and J genes are TRBV11-3 and TRBJ1-3; the D call of TRBD1 rests on TCRdb alone, since no DNA is present to check it. CDR1 is SGHNT, CDR2 YENEEA, per germline. The CDR3 extends over 16 amino acids. Here the CDR3 reads CASSLDFRDSGNTIYF.

V is TRBV7-9 and J is TRBJ1-2; the TRBD1 assignment by TCRdb is unverifiable without DNA. CDR1 is SEHNR and CDR2 is FQNEAQ in the germline V gene (reference sequence). The CDR3 runs to 16 residues. This CDR3 reads CASILLSRTGWNGYTF.

The V and J genes are TRBV7-2 and TRBJ2-2; TCRdb's D gene call, TRBD2, goes unchecked for lack of DNA. There are 15 residues in the CDR3. CDR1 is SGHTA and CDR2 is FQGNSA in the germline V gene. The CDR3 reads CASSLKAGGAGELFF.

The chain combines TRBV20-1 with TRBJ1-5. The CDR3 sequence is 13 residues long. Germline V gene sequence: CDR1 DFQATT, CDR2 SNEGSKA (reference sequence). The CDR3 reads CSARDTHNQPQHF.

This chain uses TRBV25-1 with TRBJ2-1; TCRdb proposes TRBD1, but this gene call is untestable without DNA. In germline, CDR1 is MGHDK, CDR2 SYGVNS. This CDR3 is built from 15 residues. CDR3: CASSPQEGFYNEQFF.

This rearrangement joins TRBV6-5 to TRBJ2-7; checking the TCRdb D call of TRBD2 is not possible without DNA. The CDR3 extends over 15 amino acids. Germline-derived CDR1 and CDR2 are MNHEY and SVGAGI. The CDR3 spells CASSYSWSGRNEQYF.

The chain combines TRBV7-9 with TRBJ1-1. The germline CDR1 and CDR2 sequences are SEHNR and FQNEAQ (reference sequence). The CDR3 spans 15 residues. The chain's CDR3 is CASSLQRGRNTEAFF.